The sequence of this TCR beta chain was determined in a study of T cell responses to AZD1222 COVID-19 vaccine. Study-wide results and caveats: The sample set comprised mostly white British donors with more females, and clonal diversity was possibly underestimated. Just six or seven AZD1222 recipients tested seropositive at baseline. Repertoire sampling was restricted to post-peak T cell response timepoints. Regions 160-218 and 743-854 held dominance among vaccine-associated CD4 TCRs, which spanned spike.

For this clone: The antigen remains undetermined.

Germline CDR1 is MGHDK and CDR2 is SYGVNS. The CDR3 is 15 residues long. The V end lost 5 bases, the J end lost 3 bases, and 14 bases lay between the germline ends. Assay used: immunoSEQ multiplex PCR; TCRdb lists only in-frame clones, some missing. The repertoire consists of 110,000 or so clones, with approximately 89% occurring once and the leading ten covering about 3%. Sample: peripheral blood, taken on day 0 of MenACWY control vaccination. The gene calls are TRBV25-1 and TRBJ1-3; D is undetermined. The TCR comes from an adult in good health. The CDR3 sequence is CASSRSKALGNTIYF. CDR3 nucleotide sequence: TGTGCCAGCAGTAGGAGTAAGGCTCTTGGAAACACCATATATTTT. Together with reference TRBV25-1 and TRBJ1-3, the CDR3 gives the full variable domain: EADIYQTPRYLVIGTGKKITLECSQTMGHDKMYWYQQDPGMELHLIHYSYGVNSTEKGDLSSESTVSRIRTEHFPLTLESARPSHTSQYLCASSRSKALGNTIYFGEGSWLTVV.